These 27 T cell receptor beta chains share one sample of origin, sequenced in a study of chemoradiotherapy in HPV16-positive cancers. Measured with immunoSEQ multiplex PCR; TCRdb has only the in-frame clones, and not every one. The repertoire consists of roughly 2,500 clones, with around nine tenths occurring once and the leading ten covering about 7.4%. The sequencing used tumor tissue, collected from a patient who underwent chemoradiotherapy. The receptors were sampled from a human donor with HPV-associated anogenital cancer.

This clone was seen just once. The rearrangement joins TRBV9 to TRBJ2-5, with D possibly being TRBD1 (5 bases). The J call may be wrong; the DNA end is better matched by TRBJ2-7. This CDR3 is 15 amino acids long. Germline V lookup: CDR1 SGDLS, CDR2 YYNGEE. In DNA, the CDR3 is TGTGCCAGCAGCGTAGCTGGGGCGGAAGTCTACGAGCAGTACTTC. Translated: CASSVAGAEVYEQYF.

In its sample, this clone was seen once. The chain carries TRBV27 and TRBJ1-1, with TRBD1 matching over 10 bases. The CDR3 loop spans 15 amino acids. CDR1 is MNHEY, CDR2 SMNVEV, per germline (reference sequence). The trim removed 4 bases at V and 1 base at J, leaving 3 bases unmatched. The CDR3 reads CASSSGTGENTEAFF. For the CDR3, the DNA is TGTGCCAGCAGTTCCGGGACAGGGGAGAACACTGAAGCTTTCTTT.

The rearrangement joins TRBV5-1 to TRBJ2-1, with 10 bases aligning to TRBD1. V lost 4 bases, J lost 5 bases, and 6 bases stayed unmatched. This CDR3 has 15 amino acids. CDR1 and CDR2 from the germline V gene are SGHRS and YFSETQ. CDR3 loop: CASSMGQGINNEQFF. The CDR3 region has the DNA TGCGCCAGCAGCATGGGACAGGGGATTAACAATGAGCAGTTCTTC.

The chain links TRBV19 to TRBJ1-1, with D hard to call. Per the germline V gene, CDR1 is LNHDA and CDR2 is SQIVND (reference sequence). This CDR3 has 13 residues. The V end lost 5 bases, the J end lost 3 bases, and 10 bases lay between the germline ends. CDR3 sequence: CASSREADTEAFF. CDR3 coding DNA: TGTGCCAGTAGTCGGGAAGCCGACACTGAAGCTTTCTTT.

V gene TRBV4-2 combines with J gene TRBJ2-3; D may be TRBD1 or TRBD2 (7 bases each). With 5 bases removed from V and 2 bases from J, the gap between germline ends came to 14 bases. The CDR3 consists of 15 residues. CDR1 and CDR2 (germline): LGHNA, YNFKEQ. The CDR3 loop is CASSSRGGPTDTQYF. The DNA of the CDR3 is TGTGCCAGCAGCTCCAGGGGGGGACCCACAGATACGCAGTATTTT.

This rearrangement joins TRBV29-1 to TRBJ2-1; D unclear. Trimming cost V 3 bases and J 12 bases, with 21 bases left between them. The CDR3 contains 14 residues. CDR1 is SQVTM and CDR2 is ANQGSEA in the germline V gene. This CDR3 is CSVDRRPGPSVQFF. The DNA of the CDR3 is TGCAGCGTTGATCGAAGGCCAGGCCCAAGTGTGCAGTTCTTC.

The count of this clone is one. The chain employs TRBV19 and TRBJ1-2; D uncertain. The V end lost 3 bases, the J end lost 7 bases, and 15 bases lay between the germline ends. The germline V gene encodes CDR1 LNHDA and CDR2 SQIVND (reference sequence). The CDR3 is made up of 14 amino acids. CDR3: CASSMGAGSSGYTF. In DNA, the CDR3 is TGTGCCAGTAGTATGGGTGCGGGTTCTAGTGGCTACACCTTC.

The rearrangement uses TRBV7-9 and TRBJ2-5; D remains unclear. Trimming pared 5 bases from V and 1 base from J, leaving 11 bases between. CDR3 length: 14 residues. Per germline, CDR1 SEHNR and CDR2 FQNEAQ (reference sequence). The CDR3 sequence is CASSRRAAQETQYF. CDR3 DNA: TGTGCCAGCAGCCGTCGGGCAGCCCAAGAGACCCAGTACTTC.

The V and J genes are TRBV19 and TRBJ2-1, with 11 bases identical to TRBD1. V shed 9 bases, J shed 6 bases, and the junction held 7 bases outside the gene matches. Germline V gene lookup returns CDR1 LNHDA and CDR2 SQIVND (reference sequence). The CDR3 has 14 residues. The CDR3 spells CASHRTGGRNEQFF. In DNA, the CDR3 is TGTGCCAGCCATCGGACAGGGGGCCGCAATGAGCAGTTCTTC. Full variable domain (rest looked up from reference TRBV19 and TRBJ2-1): DGGITQSPKYLFRKEGQNVTLSCEQNLNHDAMYWYRQDPGQGLRLIYYSQIVNDFQKGDIAEGYSVSREKKESFPLTVTSAQKNPTAFYLCASHRTGGRNEQFFGPGTRLTVL.

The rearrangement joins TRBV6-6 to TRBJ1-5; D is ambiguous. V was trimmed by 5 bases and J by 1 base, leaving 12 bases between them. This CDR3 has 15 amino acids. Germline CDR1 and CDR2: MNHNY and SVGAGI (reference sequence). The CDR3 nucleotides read TGTGCCAGCAGTCCCCGGACTGGAAGCAATCAGCCCCAGCATTTT. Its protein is CASSPRTGSNQPQHF.

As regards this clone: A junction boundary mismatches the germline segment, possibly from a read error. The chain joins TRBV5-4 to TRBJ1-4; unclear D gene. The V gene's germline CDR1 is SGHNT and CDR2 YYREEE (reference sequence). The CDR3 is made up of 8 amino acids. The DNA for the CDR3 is TGTGCCAGCAACTATTATCCCTTT. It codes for CASNYYPF.

The CDR3 here is CASSWQGGGHGYTF. The CDR3 bases are TGTGCCAGCAGTTGGCAAGGGGGGGGCCATGGCTACACCTTC. The rearrangement joins TRBV2 to TRBJ1-2; the D gene is possibly TRBD1 (6 bases). With 5 bases removed from V and 6 bases from J, the gap between germline ends came to 16 bases. This CDR3 is built from 14 residues. Per germline, CDR1 SNHLY and CDR2 FYNNEI.

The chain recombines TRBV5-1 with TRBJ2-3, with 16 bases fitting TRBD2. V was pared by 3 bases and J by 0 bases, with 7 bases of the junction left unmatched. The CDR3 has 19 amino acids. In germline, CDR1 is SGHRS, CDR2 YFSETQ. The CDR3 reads CASSWGLAGGTASTDTQYF. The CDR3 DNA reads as TGCGCCAGCAGCTGGGGACTAGCGGGAGGGACCGCTAGCACAGATACGCAGTATTTT.

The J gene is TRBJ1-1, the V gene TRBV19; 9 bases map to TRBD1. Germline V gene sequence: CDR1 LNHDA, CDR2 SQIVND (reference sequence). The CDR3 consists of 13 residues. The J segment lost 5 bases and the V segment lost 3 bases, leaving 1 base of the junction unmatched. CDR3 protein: CASSIDRGTEAFF. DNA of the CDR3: TGTGCCAGTAGTATCGACAGGGGGACTGAAGCTTTCTTT.

The CDR3 is CASSYSQSSGANVLTF. CDR3 in DNA: TGTGCCAGCAGTTACTCGCAGAGCTCTGGGGCCAACGTCCTGACTTTC. This rearrangement joins TRBV6-5 to TRBJ2-6; D remains ambiguous. Trimming stripped 0 bases from V and 0 bases from J, with 6 bases between. The CDR3 is 16 amino acids. Germline V gives CDR1 MNHEY, CDR2 SVGAGI.

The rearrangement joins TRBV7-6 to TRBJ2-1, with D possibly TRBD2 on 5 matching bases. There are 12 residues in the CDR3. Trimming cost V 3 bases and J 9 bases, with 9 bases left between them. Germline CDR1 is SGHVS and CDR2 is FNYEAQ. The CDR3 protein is CASSFLSGEQFF. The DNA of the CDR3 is TGTGCCAGCAGCTTCCTAAGCGGTGAGCAGTTCTTC.

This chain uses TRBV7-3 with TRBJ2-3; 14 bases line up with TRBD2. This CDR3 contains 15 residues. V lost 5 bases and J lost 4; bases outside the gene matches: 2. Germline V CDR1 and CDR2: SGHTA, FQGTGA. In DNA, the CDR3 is TGTGCCAGCAGCCAGACTAGCGGGAGGGCAGATACGCAGTATTTT. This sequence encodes CASSQTSGRADTQYF.

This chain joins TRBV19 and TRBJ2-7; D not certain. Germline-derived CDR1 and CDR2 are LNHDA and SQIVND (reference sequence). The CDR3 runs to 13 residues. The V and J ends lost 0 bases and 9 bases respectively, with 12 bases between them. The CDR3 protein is CASSIDLESRQYF. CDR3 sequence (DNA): TGTGCCAGTAGTATAGATCTCGAGTCACGGCAGTACTTC.

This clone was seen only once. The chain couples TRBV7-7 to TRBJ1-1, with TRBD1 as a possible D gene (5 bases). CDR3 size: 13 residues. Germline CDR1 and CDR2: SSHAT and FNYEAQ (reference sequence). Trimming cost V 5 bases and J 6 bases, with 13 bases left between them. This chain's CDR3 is CASSPLDSSEAFF. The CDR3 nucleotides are TGTGCCAGCAGCCCCCTCGACAGTTCTGAAGCTTTCTTT.

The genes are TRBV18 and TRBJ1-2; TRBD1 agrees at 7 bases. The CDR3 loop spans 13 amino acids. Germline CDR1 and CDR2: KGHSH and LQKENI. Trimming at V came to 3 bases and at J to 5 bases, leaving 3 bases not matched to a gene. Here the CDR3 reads CASSPGTEYGYTF. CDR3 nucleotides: TGTGCCAGCTCACCTGGGACAGAGTATGGCTACACCTTC.

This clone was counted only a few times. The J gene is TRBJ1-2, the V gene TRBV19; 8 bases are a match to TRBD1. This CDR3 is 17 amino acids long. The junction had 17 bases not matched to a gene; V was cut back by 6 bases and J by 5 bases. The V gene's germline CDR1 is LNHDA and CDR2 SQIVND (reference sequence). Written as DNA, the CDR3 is TGTGCCAGTAGCCCATTCGCCACCTCGGACAGGGCGTATGGCTACACCTTC. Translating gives CASSPFATSDRAYGYTF.

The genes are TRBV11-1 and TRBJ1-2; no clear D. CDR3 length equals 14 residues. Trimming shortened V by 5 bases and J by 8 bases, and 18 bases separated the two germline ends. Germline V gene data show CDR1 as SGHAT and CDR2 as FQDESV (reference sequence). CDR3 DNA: TGTGCCAGCAGCCCCCGTAATGTCATGCGGGGCTACACCTTC. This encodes CASSPRNVMRGYTF.

CDR3 coding DNA: TGTGCCAGCAGTTTGATAATAGGCAGGGGGAGAACTGAAGCTTTCTTT. Protein: CASSLIIGRGRTEAFF. This chain joins TRBV27 and TRBJ1-1, with TRBD1 matching over 7 bases. This CDR3 region has 16 residues. The germline CDR1 and CDR2 sequences are MNHEY and SMNVEV (reference sequence). With V trimmed by 3 bases and J by 5 bases, 12 bases remained unmatched.

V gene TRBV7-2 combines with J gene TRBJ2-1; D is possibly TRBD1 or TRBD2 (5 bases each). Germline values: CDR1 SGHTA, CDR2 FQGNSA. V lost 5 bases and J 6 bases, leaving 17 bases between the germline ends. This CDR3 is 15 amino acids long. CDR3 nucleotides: TGTGCCAGCAGCAATCCGGGACCGCAGATCAATGAGCAGTTCTTC. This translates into CASSNPGPQINEQFF.

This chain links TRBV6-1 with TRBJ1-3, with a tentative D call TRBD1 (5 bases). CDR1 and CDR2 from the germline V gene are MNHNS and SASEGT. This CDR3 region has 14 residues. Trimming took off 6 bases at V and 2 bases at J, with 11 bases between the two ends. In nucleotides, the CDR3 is TGTGCCAGCAGCCCAGCCAGGGCTGGAAACACCATATATTTT. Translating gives CASSPARAGNTIYF.

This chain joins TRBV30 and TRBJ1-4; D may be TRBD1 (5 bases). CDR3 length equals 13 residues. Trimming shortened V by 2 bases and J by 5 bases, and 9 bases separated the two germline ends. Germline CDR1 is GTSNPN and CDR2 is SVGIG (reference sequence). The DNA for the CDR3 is TGTGCCTGGAGTAGACAGTCGAATGAAAAACTGTTTTTT. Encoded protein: CAWSRQSNEKLFF.

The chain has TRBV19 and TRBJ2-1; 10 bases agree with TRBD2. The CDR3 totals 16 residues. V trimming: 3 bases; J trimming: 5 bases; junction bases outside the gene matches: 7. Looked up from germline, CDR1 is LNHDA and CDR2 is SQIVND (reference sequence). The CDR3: CASSIVRGLADNEQFF. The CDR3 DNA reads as TGTGCCAGTAGTATCGTCCGAGGACTAGCGGACAATGAGCAGTTCTTC.